This record covers a single T cell receptor beta chain. TCRdb's table, derived via immunoSEQ multiplex PCR, lists solely in-frame clones and lacks some. The sample includes roughly 370,000 clones, about 87% of them seen just once. Per germline, CDR1 ENHRY and CDR2 SYGVKD. The CDR3 covers 15 residues. Losses at the gene ends were 2 bases for V and 7 bases for J; bases not matched to a gene: 8. The data belong to a study of blood T cell repertoires in COVID-19. Turning to the study itself: From T cells, B-cell-depleted T cells, or PBMCs came the material, which was cDNA or gDNA.

Participants, roughly 18 to 90 years old, spanned about two dozen US areas. In assigning cohorts, the study relied on participant-reported clinical history. The material sequenced was PBMCs or T cells enriched from blood (not recorded which). This receptor was taken from a woman in her 50s who had recovered from COVID-19. This chain links TRBV10-3 with TRBJ1-5, with 7 bases matching TRBD1. The CDR3 region has the DNA TGTGCCATCAGTGAGCGGGGGACAGAGGGCCAGCCCCAGCATTTT. It codes for CAISERGTEGQPQHF.